The next 15 T cell receptor beta chains were all read from a single sample in a study of T-cell memory formation after mild COVID-19. TCRdb reanalysed the 5' RACE reads using MiXCR and keeps one entry per CDR3 protein. The table shows 450,000 to 650,000 distinct CDR3 sequences, with roughly 20% occurring only once. The sample consisted of PBMCs or a T cell subset sorted from them (not recorded which). The receptor source for this set is an adult woman who had mild COVID-19 (a few samples of this study predate the infection). Cell type and time point are not known.

The chain has TRBV29-1 and TRBJ2-7, with D possibly TRBD2 on 5 matching bases. Trimming pared 4 bases from V and 4 bases from J, leaving 14 bases between. The CDR3 contains 13 residues. Germline values: CDR1 SQVTM, CDR2 ANQGSEA. The CDR3 is CSVVKEETYEQYF. The CDR3 coding sequence is TGCAGCGTTGTCAAGGAGGAGACTTACGAGCAGTACTTC.

CDR3 loop: CASTPLRGGGELFF. The CDR3 nucleotides read TGTGCCAGCACGCCCTTGAGAGGGGGCGGGGAGCTGTTTTTT. The chain uses TRBV27 and TRBJ2-2, with TRBD1 as a possible D gene (6 bases). Trimming pared 7 bases from V and 7 bases from J, leaving 16 bases between. CDR1 and CDR2 (germline): MNHEY, SMNVEV (reference sequence). The CDR3 loop spans 14 amino acids.

The table lists this clonotype with a few counts. This chain uses TRBV20-1 with TRBJ2-7; the match to TRBD2 covers 8 bases. V was clipped by 0 bases and J by 7 bases; unmatched bases: 5. The germline CDR1 and CDR2 sequences are DFQATT and SNEGSKA (reference sequence). The CDR3 sequence is 13 residues long. In nucleotides, the CDR3 is TGCAGTGCTAGAGAAGCGGGAGTGGGAGAGCAGTACTTC. Translated: CSAREAGVGEQYF.

This sequence joins TRBV25-1 and TRBJ2-2; possibly TRBD1 for D (5 bases). CDR1 MGHDK and CDR2 SYGVNS come from the germline V gene. This CDR3 comprises 16 residues. V was trimmed by 4 bases and J by 6 bases, leaving 18 bases between them. CDR3 sequence reads: CASSAGPDVWSGELFF. Here the CDR3 DNA reads TGTGCCAGCAGTGCAGGGCCCGACGTTTGGTCCGGGGAGCTGTTTTTT.

This clonotype appeared many times. The CDR3 here is CASSAGGNTEAFF. Written as DNA, the CDR3 is TGTGCCAGCAGCGCCGGAGGGAACACTGAAGCTTTCTTT. The J gene is TRBJ1-1, the V gene TRBV7-2; D call uncertain. V lost 5 bases and J 1 base, leaving 8 bases between the germline ends. The V gene's germline CDR1 is SGHTA and CDR2 FQGNSA. This CDR3 has 13 amino acids.

There are a few counts of this clonotype. This rearrangement joins TRBV28 to TRBJ2-1, with 8 nucleotides matching TRBD2. The CDR3 totals 15 residues. Germline CDR1 reads MDHEN; CDR2 reads SYDVKM. The CDR3 bases are TGTGCGAGCGGGGGTGGCAGGGTCACCTACAATGAGCAGTTCTTC. Encoded protein: CASGGGRVTYNEQFF.

The table lists this clonotype with a few counts. The chain carries TRBV3-1 and TRBJ2-2; the D is unclear. From germline, CDR1 is LGHDT and CDR2 YNNKEL (reference sequence). V was trimmed by 6 bases and J by 0 bases, leaving 14 bases between them. The CDR3 has 16 amino acids. The DNA for the CDR3 is TGTGCCAGCAGTCGCCGCGTGGGCACGAACACCGGGGAGCTGTTTTTT. Translating it yields CASSRRVGTNTGELFF.

This clonotype was observed a handful of times. V usage is TRBV27 and J usage is TRBJ2-5, with a possible D match to TRBD2 (6 bases). CDR1 and CDR2 (germline): MNHEY, SMNVEV (reference sequence). The V and J ends lost 3 bases and 6 bases respectively, with 14 bases between them. This CDR3 is built from 14 residues. CDR3: CASSLEGIRKTQYF. CDR3 coding DNA: TGTGCCAGCAGTTTGGAGGGTATTCGAAAGACCCAGTACTTC.

In its sample, this clonotype was seen a few times. The chain carries TRBV5-5 and TRBJ2-7, with 10 bases fitting TRBD1. CDR3 size: 15 residues. The germline CDR1 and CDR2 sequences are SGHKS and YYEKEE (reference sequence). The junction had 8 bases not matched to a gene; V was cut back by 2 bases and J by 6 bases. The CDR3 DNA sequence: TGTGCCAGCAGCTTTTCAGAGACAGGGGGCCGCGAGCAGTACTTC. Protein sequence: CASSFSETGGREQYF. Full variable domain (rest looked up from reference TRBV5-5 and TRBJ2-7): DAGVTQSPTHLIKTRGQQVTLRCSPISGHKSVSWYQQVLGQGPQFIFQYYEKEERGRGNFPDRFSARQFPNYSSELNVNALLLGDSALYLCASSFSETGGREQYFGPGTRLTVT.

The chain links TRBV4-3 to TRBJ2-1; D perhaps matches TRBD1 (6 bases). Germline CDR1 is LGHNA and CDR2 is YSLEER. This CDR3 has 16 amino acids. Trimming removed 3 bases from V and 4 bases from J, with 16 bases in between. CDR3 in amino acids: CASSQNSPQGYNEQFF. In DNA, the CDR3 is TGCGCCAGCAGCCAGAATAGTCCTCAGGGGTACAATGAGCAGTTCTTC.

This clonotype has more than one count but fewer than ten. The genes are TRBV6-5 and TRBJ2-1; TRBD2 matches 14 bases. J was trimmed by 7 bases and V by 0 bases; bases with no gene match: 5. Germline CDR1 reads MNHEY; CDR2 reads SVGAGI. The CDR3 has 17 residues. The CDR3 is CASSYSTSGRVRNEQFF. The CDR3 bases are TGTGCCAGCAGTTACTCGACTAGCGGGAGGGTTAGGAATGAGCAGTTCTTC.

This clonotype was observed at least ten times. The chain carries TRBV11-2 and TRBJ1-1; D remains ambiguous. The CDR3 has 12 residues. Germline lookup yields CDR1 SGHAT and CDR2 FQNNGV. The V end was cut by 3 bases, the J end by 0 bases, with 2 bases between. The CDR3 bases are TGTGCCAGCAGCTTTATGAACACTGAAGCTTTCTTT. It specifies CASSFMNTEAFF.

The V call is TRBV4-3, the J call TRBJ2-7, with TRBD1 matching over 7 bases. The CDR3 covers 15 residues. V gave up 0 bases and J gave up 3 bases; unmatched junction bases: 5. CDR1 is LGHNA, CDR2 YSLEER, per germline. Here the CDR3 DNA reads TGCGCCAGCAGCCAAGATCGAGGGGGCAACTACGAGCAGTACTTC. It specifies CASSQDRGGNYEQYF.

The chain combines TRBV7-9 with TRBJ1-1; D not certain. The germline CDR1 and CDR2 sequences are SEHNR and FQNEAQ (reference sequence). CDR3 length: 15 amino acids. Trimming shortened V by 0 bases and J by 1 base, and 9 bases separated the two germline ends. The DNA for the CDR3 is TGTGCCAGCAGCTTAGCTCACTGGGGGAACACTGAAGCTTTCTTT. Translation gives CASSLAHWGNTEAFF.

The chain uses TRBV15 and TRBJ1-5; 10 positions match TRBD1. CDR3 length: 20 amino acids. V shed 3 bases, J shed 0 bases, and the junction held 14 bases outside the gene matches. Germline values: CDR1 LNHNV, CDR2 YYDKDF (reference sequence). The chain's CDR3 is CATSREEPGQGLHSNQPQHF. As DNA, the CDR3 is TGTGCCACCAGCAGGGAGGAGCCGGGACAGGGGTTACATAGCAATCAGCCCCAGCATTTT.